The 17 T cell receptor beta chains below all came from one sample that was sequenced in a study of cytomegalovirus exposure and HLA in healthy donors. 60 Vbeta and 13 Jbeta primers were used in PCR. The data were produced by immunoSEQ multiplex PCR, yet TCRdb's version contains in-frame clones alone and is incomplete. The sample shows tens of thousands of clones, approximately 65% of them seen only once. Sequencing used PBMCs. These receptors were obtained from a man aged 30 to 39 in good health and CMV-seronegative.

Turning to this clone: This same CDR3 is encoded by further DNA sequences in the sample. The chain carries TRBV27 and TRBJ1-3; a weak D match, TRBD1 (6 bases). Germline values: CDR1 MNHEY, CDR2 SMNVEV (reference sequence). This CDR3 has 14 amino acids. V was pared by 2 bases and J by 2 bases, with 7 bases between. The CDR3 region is CASSLQGTGNTIYF. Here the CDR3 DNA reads TGTGCCAGCAGTTTACAGGGGACTGGAAACACCATATATTTT.

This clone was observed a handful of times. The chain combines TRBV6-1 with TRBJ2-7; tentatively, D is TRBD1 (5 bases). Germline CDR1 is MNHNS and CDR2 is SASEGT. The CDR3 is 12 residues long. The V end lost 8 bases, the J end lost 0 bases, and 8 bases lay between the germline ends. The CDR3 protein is CASSDSSYEQYF. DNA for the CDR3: TGTGCCAGCTCCGACAGCTCCTACGAGCAGTACTTC.

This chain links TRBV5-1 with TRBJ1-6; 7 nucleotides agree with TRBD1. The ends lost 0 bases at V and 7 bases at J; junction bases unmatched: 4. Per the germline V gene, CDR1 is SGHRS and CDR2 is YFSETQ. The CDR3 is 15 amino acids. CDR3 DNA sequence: TGCGCCAGCAGCTTGGGCCGGGACAGCAATTCACCCCTCCACTTT. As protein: CASSLGRDSNSPLHF. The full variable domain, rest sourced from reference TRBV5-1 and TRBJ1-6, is KAGVTQTPRYLIKTRGQQVTLSCSPISGHRSVSWYQQTPGQGLQFLFEYFSETQRNKGNFPGRFSGRQFSNSRSEMNVSTLELGDSALYLCASSLGRDSNSPLHFGNGTRLTVT.

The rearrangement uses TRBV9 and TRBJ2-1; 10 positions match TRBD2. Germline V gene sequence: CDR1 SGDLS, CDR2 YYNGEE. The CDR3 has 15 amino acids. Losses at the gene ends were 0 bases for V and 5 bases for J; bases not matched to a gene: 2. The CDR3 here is CASSVALAGDNEQFF. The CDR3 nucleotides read TGTGCCAGCAGCGTAGCTCTAGCGGGGGACAATGAGCAGTTCTTC.

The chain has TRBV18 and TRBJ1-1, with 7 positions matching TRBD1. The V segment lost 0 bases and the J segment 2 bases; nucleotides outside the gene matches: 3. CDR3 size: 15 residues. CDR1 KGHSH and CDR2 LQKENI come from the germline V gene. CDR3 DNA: TGTGCCAGCTCACCACCGGGGACAGTTAACACTGAAGCTTTCTTT. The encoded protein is CASSPPGTVNTEAFF.

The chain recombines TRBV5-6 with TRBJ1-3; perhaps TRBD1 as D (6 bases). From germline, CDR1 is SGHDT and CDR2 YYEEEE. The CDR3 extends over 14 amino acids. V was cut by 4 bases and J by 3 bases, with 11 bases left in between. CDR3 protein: CASSHRDNGNTIYF. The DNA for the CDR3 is TGTGCCAGCAGCCACCGGGACAATGGAAACACCATATATTTT.

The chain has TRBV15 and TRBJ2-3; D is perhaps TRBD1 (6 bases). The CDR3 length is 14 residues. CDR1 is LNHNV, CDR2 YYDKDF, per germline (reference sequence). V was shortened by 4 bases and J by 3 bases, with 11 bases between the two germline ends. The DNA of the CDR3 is TGTGCCACCAGCAAAGGGGGAGTAACAGATACGCAGTATTTT. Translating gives CATSKGGVTDTQYF. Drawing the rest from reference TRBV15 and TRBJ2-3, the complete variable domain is DAMVIQNPRYQVTQFGKPVTLSCSQTLNHNVMYWYQQKSSQAPKLLFHYYDKDFNNEADTPDNFQSRRPNTSFCFLDIRSPGLGDTAMYLCATSKGGVTDTQYFGPGTRLTVL.

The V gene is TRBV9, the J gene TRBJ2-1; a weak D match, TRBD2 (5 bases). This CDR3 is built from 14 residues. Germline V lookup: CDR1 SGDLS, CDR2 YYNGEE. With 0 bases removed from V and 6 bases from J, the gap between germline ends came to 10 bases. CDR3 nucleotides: TGTGCCAGCAGCGTAGAGGACTGGGCCAATGAGCAGTTCTTC. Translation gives CASSVEDWANEQFF.

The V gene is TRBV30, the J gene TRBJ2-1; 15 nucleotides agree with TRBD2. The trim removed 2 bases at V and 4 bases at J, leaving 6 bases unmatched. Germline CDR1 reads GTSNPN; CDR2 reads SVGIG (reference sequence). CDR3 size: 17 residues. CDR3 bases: TGTGCCTGGAGTAGAGGACTAGCGGGGGGGCCATACAATGAGCAGTTCTTC. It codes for CAWSRGLAGGPYNEQFF.

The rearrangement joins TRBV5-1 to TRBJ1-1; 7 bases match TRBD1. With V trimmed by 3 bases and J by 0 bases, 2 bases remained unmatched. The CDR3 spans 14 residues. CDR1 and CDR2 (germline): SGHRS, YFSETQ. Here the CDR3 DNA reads TGCGCCAGCAGCTCCGGACAGGTGAACACTGAAGCTTTCTTT. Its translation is CASSSGQVNTEAFF.

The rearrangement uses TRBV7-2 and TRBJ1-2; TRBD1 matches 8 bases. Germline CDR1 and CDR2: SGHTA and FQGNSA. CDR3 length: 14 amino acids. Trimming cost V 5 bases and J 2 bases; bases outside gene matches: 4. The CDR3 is CASSPDRGNYGYTF. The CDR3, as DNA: TGTGCCAGCAGCCCCGACAGGGGCAACTATGGCTACACCTTC.

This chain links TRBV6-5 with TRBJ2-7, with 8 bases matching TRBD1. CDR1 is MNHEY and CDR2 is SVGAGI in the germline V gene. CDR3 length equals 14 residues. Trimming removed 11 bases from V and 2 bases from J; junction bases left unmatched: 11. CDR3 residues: CAPRGRGRAYEQYF. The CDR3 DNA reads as TGTGCCCCCCGGGGCAGGGGGCGCGCCTACGAGCAGTACTTC.

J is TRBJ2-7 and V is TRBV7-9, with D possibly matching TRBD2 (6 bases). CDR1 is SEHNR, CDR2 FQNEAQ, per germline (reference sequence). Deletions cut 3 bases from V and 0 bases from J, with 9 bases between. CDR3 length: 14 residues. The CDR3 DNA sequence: TGTGCCAGCAGCTTCGCGGGACCCTCCTACGAGCAGTACTTC. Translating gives CASSFAGPSYEQYF.

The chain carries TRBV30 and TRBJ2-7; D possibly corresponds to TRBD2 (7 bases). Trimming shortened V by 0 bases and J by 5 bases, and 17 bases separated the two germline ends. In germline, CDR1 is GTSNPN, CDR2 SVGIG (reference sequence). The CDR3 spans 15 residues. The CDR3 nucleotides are TGTGCCTGGAGTGTAGGAGGGGGGGGGCTAGACGAGCAGTACTTC. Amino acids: CAWSVGGGGLDEQYF.

The CDR3 DNA sequence: TGTGCCAGCAGCTTACACAGGGGGCATGAAAAACTGTTTTTT. Translation: CASSLHRGHEKLFF. The chain recombines TRBV7-7 with TRBJ1-4, with 9 nucleotides matching TRBD1. The CDR3 spans 14 residues. Germline CDR1 reads SSHAT; CDR2 reads FNYEAQ (reference sequence). V was pared by 2 bases and J by 6 bases, with 1 base of the junction left unmatched.

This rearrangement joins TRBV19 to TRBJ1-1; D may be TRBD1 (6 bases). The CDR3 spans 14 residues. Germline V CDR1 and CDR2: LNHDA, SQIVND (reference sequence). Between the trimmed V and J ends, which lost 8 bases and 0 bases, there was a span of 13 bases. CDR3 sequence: CASRRTEVNTEAFF. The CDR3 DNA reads TGTGCCAGTCGGCGGACAGAAGTGAACACTGAAGCTTTCTTT.

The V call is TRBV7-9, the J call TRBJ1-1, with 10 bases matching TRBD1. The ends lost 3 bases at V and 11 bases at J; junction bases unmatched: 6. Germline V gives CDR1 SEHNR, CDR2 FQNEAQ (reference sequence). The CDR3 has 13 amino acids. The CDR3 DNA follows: TGTGCCAGCAGCTTTAGAGCGGGACAGGGGGCTTTCTTT. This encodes CASSFRAGQGAFF.